A selection of T cell receptor beta chains follows, all from one sample in a study of breast tumors, draining lymph nodes, adjacent tissues. One entry per CDR3 protein, called by TCRdb with MiXCR from the multiplex PCR reads. The sample lists some 100,000 distinct CDR3 sequences, around 20% occurring once. Sequenced input: axillary lymph node tissue. Source of these receptors: a female donor with breast cancer. Some clones in this sample may be carry-over from other donors' samples. The CDR3 runs from the conserved cysteine through the conserved F or W. D genes are given only for firm matches. Rows give clone size only sometimes, using once, few, many, or a class for an expanded clone.

clone size	D gene	V gene	J gene	CDR3 protein	CDR3 DNA
many	TRBD2	TRBV2	TRBJ2-1	CASSEGVAGGNEQFF	TGTGCCAGCAGTGAAGGGGTAGCGGGGGGCAATGAGCAGTTCTTC
many	-	TRBV12-3/TRBV12-4	TRBJ1-3	CASSFAGNTIYF	TGTGCCAGCAGTTTCGCTGGAAACACCATATATTTT
many	-	TRBV3-1	TRBJ1-2	CASSQFPGDNYGYTF	TGTGCCAGCAGCCAGTTTCCGGGGGATAACTATGGCTACACCTTC
many	-	TRBV6-1	TRBJ2-7	CASRPSRAESYEQYF	TGTGCCAGCAGACCTAGCAGGGCAGAGTCCTACGAGCAGTACTTC
many	-	TRBV10-3	TRBJ1-2	CAISGEGSGYGYTF	TGTGCCATCAGTGGAGAGGGATCCGGCTATGGCTACACCTTC
-	-	TRBV11-3	TRBJ2-2	CASSAHRELFF	TGTGCCAGCAGCGCTCACCGGGAGCTGTTTTTT
many	-	TRBV5-6	TRBJ2-7	CASSHSYEQYF	TGTGCCAGCAGCCACTCCTACGAGCAGTACTTC
-	TRBD2	TRBV24-1	TRBJ2-7	CAASPAWVATSGRHGQYF	TGTGCCGCCAGCCCGGCTTGGGTAGCGACTAGCGGGAGACACGGGCAGTACTTC
-	-	TRBV29-1	TRBJ2-6	CSVTDSGTSRANVLTF	TGCAGCGTTACCGACAGTGGTACCTCTAGGGCCAACGTCCTGACTTTC
many	TRBD1	TRBV7-8	TRBJ1-4	CASSLEGGRANEKLFF	TGTGCCAGCAGCTTAGAAGGGGGCAGGGCTAATGAAAAACTGTTTTTT
many	-	TRBV30	TRBJ2-1	CAWSDGRDEQFF	TGTGCCTGGAGCGATGGCAGGGATGAGCAGTTCTTC
-	-	TRBV6-5	TRBJ1-1	CASNVPTEAFF	TGTGCCAGCAACGTCCCTACTGAAGCTTTCTTT
many	TRBD2	TRBV6-1	TRBJ2-1	CASSDSGGAGRQFF	TGTGCCAGCAGCGATAGCGGGGGGGCTGGTCGGCAGTTCTTC
many	TRBD2	TRBV6-6	TRBJ2-1	CASSKLAGGPGEQFF	TGTGCCAGCAGTAAACTAGCGGGGGGGCCCGGTGAGCAGTTCTTC
many	TRBD2	TRBV20-1	TRBJ2-7	CSAQGLAGTYEQYF	TGCAGTGCCCAGGGACTAGCGGGTACCTACGAGCAGTACTTC
many	-	TRBV5-8	TRBJ2-3	CASSLGTRGDTQYF	TGTGCCAGCAGCTTGGGGACCCGCGGAGATACGCAGTATTTT
few	-	TRBV5-1	TRBJ2-2	CASREISGPTGELFF	TGCGCCAGCAGGGAAATTAGCGGCCCCACCGGGGAGCTGTTTTTT
many	-	TRBV14	TRBJ1-2	CASSQIKGYGYTF	TGTGCCAGCAGCCAAATAAAGGGGTATGGCTACACCTTC
-	TRBD2	TRBV19	TRBJ2-1	CASTGTSGNYNEQFF	TGTGCCAGTACCGGGACTAGCGGAAATTACAATGAGCAGTTCTTC
many	-	TRBV10-3	TRBJ2-1	CAISEEGLVAFF	TGTGCCATCAGTGAGGAGGGGCTGGTTGCCTTCTTC
few	TRBD2	TRBV5-8	TRBJ2-2	CAAGLENTGELFF	TGTGCCGCGGGACTAGAGAACACCGGGGAGCTGTTTTTT
many	-	TRBV7-2	TRBJ1-2	CASSLESGYGYTF	TGTGCCAGCAGCTTAGAGTCGGGCTATGGCTACACCTTC
-	TRBD1	TRBV12-3/TRBV12-4	TRBJ1-1	CASSSYTATGDVEAFF	TGTGCCAGCAGTTCGTACACCGCGACAGGGGACGTGGAAGCTTTCTTT
many	-	TRBV6-6	TRBJ2-1	CASSLLNEQFF	TGTGCCAGCAGCCTCCTCAATGAGCAGTTCTTC
many	-	TRBV9	TRBJ2-3	CASSVALLTDTQYF	TGTGCCAGCAGCGTAGCACTTCTCACAGATACGCAGTATTTT
many	-	TRBV5-1	TRBJ2-7	CASSEGLYEQYF	TGCGCCAGCAGCGAGGGGCTCTACGAGCAGTACTTC
many	TRBD1	TRBV19	TRBJ2-2	CASSRTGDEVTGELFF	TGTGCCAGTAGCCGAACAGGGGATGAGGTGACCGGGGAGCTGTTTTTT
many	TRBD2	TRBV11-2	TRBJ2-7	CASSSPTSGRIYEQYF	TGTGCCAGCAGCTCTCCGACTAGCGGGAGGATCTACGAGCAGTACTTC
many	-	TRBV12-3/TRBV12-4	TRBJ1-3	CASSATGSGNTIYF	TGTGCCAGCAGTGCTACAGGTTCTGGAAACACCATATATTTT
many	-	TRBV7-9	TRBJ2-1	CASSFFGNSYNEQFF	TGTGCCAGCAGCTTTTTCGGGAATTCCTACAATGAGCAGTTCTTC
many	TRBD1	TRBV27	TRBJ1-5	CASKRAGTGVDQPQHF	TGTGCCAGCAAACGCGCCGGGACAGGGGTTGATCAGCCCCAGCATTTT
many	-	TRBV19	TRBJ1-2	CASSIGSGGYDYTF	TGTGCCAGTAGTATAGGATCGGGGGGGTATGACTACACCTTC
many	-	TRBV11-2	TRBJ2-1	CASSLEGAGNEQFF	TGTGCCAGCAGCTTAGAGGGCGCGGGAAATGAGCAGTTCTTC
many	-	TRBV4-1	TRBJ2-1	CASSQAKSRGSYNEQFF	TGCGCCAGCAGCCAAGCCAAATCCAGGGGCTCCTACAATGAGCAGTTCTTC
few	-	TRBV3-1	TRBJ1-5	CASSQDLNQPQHF	TGTGCCAGCAGCCAAGACCTAAATCAGCCCCAGCATTTT
many	TRBD1	TRBV9	TRBJ1-2	CASSVGTGGGGYTF	TGTGCCAGCAGCGTAGGAACAGGGGGTGGTGGCTACACCTTC
many	-	TRBV20-1	TRBJ2-1	CSARPVPYNEQFF	TGCAGTGCTAGACCGGTCCCGTACAATGAGCAGTTCTTC
many	TRBD2	TRBV24-1	TRBJ2-3	CATSVASGSHTQYF	TGTGCCACCAGTGTAGCTAGCGGGAGCCATACGCAGTATTTT
many	-	TRBV13	TRBJ1-6	CASSTVQGRAYNSPLHF	TGTGCCAGCAGCACAGTACAGGGTCGGGCCTATAATTCACCCCTCCACTTT
-	TRBD1	TRBV5-4	TRBJ2-2	CASSRLLRTGSGGELFF	TGTGCCAGCAGCCGGTTGCTCCGGACAGGGTCCGGCGGGGAGCTGTTTTTT
many	TRBD1	TRBV5-6	TRBJ1-6	CASSLGRQGRNSPLHF	TGTGCCAGCAGCTTGGGCCGACAGGGTAGGAATTCACCCCTCCACTTT
many	-	TRBV5-6	TRBJ1-3	CASSFAPKSISGNTIYF	TGTGCCAGCAGCTTCGCCCCCAAGAGTATCTCTGGAAACACCATATATTTT
many	TRBD1	TRBV27	TRBJ2-3	CASSLTGAPSDTQYF	TGTGCCAGCAGTCTCACAGGGGCCCCCAGCGATACGCAGTATTTT
many	TRBD1	TRBV30	TRBJ2-7	CAWSTGAEQYF	TGTGCCTGGTCGACAGGGGCCGAGCAGTACTTC
many	TRBD1	TRBV5-6	TRBJ2-7	CASSMGQPYEQYF	TGTGCCAGCAGTATGGGACAGCCCTACGAGCAGTACTTC
many	-	TRBV7-9	TRBJ2-5	CASSPRDWRGETQYF	TGTGCCAGCAGCCCGCGGGACTGGCGGGGAGAGACCCAGTACTTC
many	-	TRBV6-5	TRBJ1-6	CASSYDARGNSPLHF	TGTGCCAGCAGTTACGATGCCCGGGGAAATTCACCCCTCCACTTT
many	-	TRBV20-1	TRBJ2-1	CSARDRTGTGLIYNEQFF	TGCAGTGCTAGAGATAGGACAGGAACGGGACTAATATACAATGAGCAGTTCTTC
many	-	TRBV11-2	TRBJ2-7	CASSQGPPGLTYEQYF	TGTGCCAGCAGCCAGGGACCACCGGGACTCACCTACGAGCAGTACTTC
many	-	TRBV4-1	TRBJ2-1	CASSQDLGSYNEQFF	TGCGCCAGCAGCCAAGATTTAGGGTCCTACAATGAGCAGTTCTTC
many	-	TRBV7-3	TRBJ2-3	CASSPTRVDTQYF	TGTGCCAGCAGCCCTACCCGAGTAGATACGCAGTATTTT
-	-	TRBV6-1	TRBJ1-1	CASSLGPHTEAFF	TGCGCCAGCAGTCTCGGGCCTCACACTGAAGCTTTCTTT
-	-	TRBV30	TRBJ2-1	CAWRLGLKTYNEQFF	TGTGCCTGGAGATTAGGACTGAAAACCTACAATGAGCAGTTCTTC
few	-	TRBV20-1	TRBJ2-4	CSARFPSKNIQYF	TGCAGTGCTAGGTTCCCATCCAAAAACATTCAGTACTTC
many	TRBD2	TRBV5-4	TRBJ2-1	CASSPGTSGKNEQFF	TGTGCCAGCAGTCCTGGGACTAGCGGGAAGAATGAGCAGTTCTTC
once	TRBD1	TRBV7-9	TRBJ2-2	CASSLRMGTGGFGTGGLFF	TGTGCCAGCAGTCTACGCATGGGGACAGGGGGTTTCGGGACCGGGGGGCTGTTTTTT
many	-	TRBV27	TRBJ1-6	CASSLEAGPTRNSPLHF	TGTGCCAGCAGTTTAGAGGCGGGACCGACCCGGAATTCACCCCTCCACTTT
-	-	TRBV2	TRBJ2-7	CASSELEQYF	TGTGCCAGCAGTGAACTCGAGCAGTACTTC